This is a list of T cell receptor beta chains from one sample in a study of blood T cell repertoires in COVID-19. The protocol was immunoSEQ multiplex PCR, while the TCRdb copy is restricted to in-frame clones and leaves out a portion. The data contain 190,000 or so clones, about 91% of them seen just once; the ten biggest clones take up approximately 4%. The sequencing input was peripheral blood. Receptors originate from a woman aged 25 to 39 with acute or convalescent COVID-19. Each CDR3 is given with its conserved first and last residue. Fields, in order: D gene, J gene, V gene, clone size, CDR3 protein, CDR3 DNA. A D gene is named only where the DNA matches it firmly. Expanded clones are given a class, and other clones once, few, many or no size at all.

d_call: -; j_call: TRBJ1-6; v_call: TRBV27; clone_size: -; cdr3_aa: CASRFGGTSYNSPLHF; cdr3_nt: TGTGCCAGCCGCTTTGGGGGGACCTCCTATAATTCACCCCTCCACTTT
d_call: TRBD2; j_call: TRBJ2-2; v_call: TRBV9; clone_size: -; cdr3_aa: CASSVVPGLARHGELFF; cdr3_nt: TGTGCCAGCAGCGTAGTCCCGGGACTAGCGAGACACGGGGAGCTGTTTTTT
d_call: TRBD1; j_call: TRBJ2-5; v_call: TRBV2; clone_size: -; cdr3_aa: CASSDRGETQYF; cdr3_nt: TGTGCCAGCAGTGACAGGGGGGAGACCCAGTACTTC
d_call: TRBD2; j_call: TRBJ2-2; v_call: TRBV5-1; clone_size: -; cdr3_aa: CARLAGGYTGELFF; cdr3_nt: TGCGCCCGACTAGCGGGAGGATACACCGGGGAGCTGTTTTTT
d_call: TRBD2; j_call: TRBJ2-1; v_call: TRBV10-2; clone_size: -; cdr3_aa: CARISGRVDNEQFF; cdr3_nt: TGCGCCAGAATTAGCGGGAGGGTCGACAATGAGCAGTTCTTC
d_call: -; j_call: TRBJ2-1; v_call: TRBV5-1; clone_size: -; cdr3_aa: CASSLFPDSNNEQFF; cdr3_nt: TGCGCCAGCAGCTTGTTCCCGGACAGCAACAATGAGCAGTTCTTC
d_call: TRBD1; j_call: TRBJ1-1; v_call: TRBV2; clone_size: -; cdr3_aa: CASLDRGWTEAFF; cdr3_nt: TGTGCCAGCCTGGACAGGGGGTGGACTGAAGCTTTCTTT
d_call: -; j_call: TRBJ2-4; v_call: TRBV6-5; clone_size: -; cdr3_aa: CASYSTQGLGNIQYF; cdr3_nt: TGTGCCAGCTATTCGACACAGGGTTTAGGGAACATTCAGTACTTC
d_call: -; j_call: TRBJ2-3; v_call: TRBV10-2; clone_size: -; cdr3_aa: CASRETGEWEYF; cdr3_nt: TGCGCCAGCAGAGAGACAGGAGAGTGGGAGTATTTT
d_call: -; j_call: TRBJ1-2; v_call: TRBV5-1; clone_size: -; cdr3_aa: CASSLVTTSYGYTF; cdr3_nt: TGCGCCAGCAGCTTAGTTACAACAAGCTATGGCTACACCTTC
d_call: TRBD1; j_call: TRBJ2-4; v_call: TRBV10-3; clone_size: -; cdr3_aa: CAISESTGPQYF; cdr3_nt: TGTGCCATCAGTGAGTCGACAGGGCCTCAGTACTTC
d_call: -; j_call: TRBJ2-2; v_call: TRBV2; clone_size: -; cdr3_aa: CASKFEGTGELFF; cdr3_nt: TGTGCCAGCAAATTCGAGGGAACCGGGGAGCTGTTTTTT
d_call: TRBD1; j_call: TRBJ1-3; v_call: TRBV13; clone_size: -; cdr3_aa: CASSIGGDRGKNTIYF; cdr3_nt: TGTGCCAGCAGCATTGGGGGCGACAGGGGCAAAAACACCATATATTTT
d_call: -; j_call: TRBJ1-1; v_call: TRBV5-4; clone_size: -; cdr3_aa: CASSLNTEAFF; cdr3_nt: TGTGCCAGCAGCCTAAACACTGAAGCTTTCTTT
d_call: -; j_call: TRBJ1-6; v_call: TRBV12-3/TRBV12-4; clone_size: -; cdr3_aa: CASSFGEATPLHF; cdr3_nt: TGTGCCAGCAGTTTCGGGGAGGCGACACCCCTCCACTTT
d_call: TRBD2; j_call: TRBJ2-2; v_call: TRBV5-4; clone_size: -; cdr3_aa: CASSLLTTSGRGELFF; cdr3_nt: TGTGCCAGCAGCTTGCTAACTACTAGCGGGAGGGGGGAGCTGTTTTTT
d_call: TRBD1; j_call: TRBJ2-7; v_call: TRBV2; clone_size: -; cdr3_aa: CASRDRGNYEQYF; cdr3_nt: TGTGCCAGCAGGGACAGGGGGAACTACGAGCAGTACTTC
d_call: -; j_call: TRBJ2-7; v_call: TRBV2; clone_size: -; cdr3_aa: CASSEAPEQYF; cdr3_nt: TGTGCCAGCAGTGAAGCTCCTGAGCAGTACTTC
d_call: -; j_call: TRBJ2-3; v_call: TRBV18; clone_size: -; cdr3_aa: CASSPLGAPTDTQYF; cdr3_nt: TGTGCCAGCTCACCATTAGGAGCGCCCACAGATACGCAGTATTTT
d_call: -; j_call: TRBJ2-4; v_call: TRBV5-1; clone_size: -; cdr3_aa: CASSLALEENIQYF; cdr3_nt: TGCGCCAGCAGCTTGGCCCTTGAGGAAAACATTCAGTACTTC
d_call: TRBD2; j_call: TRBJ2-1; v_call: TRBV27; clone_size: -; cdr3_aa: CASRHSPRREFDEQFF; cdr3_nt: TGTGCCAGCCGACACTCCCCTCGGCGGGAGTTTGATGAGCAGTTCTTC
d_call: -; j_call: TRBJ2-5; v_call: TRBV10-2; clone_size: -; cdr3_aa: CASNNRPTGIETQYF; cdr3_nt: TGCGCCAGCAACAATAGACCCACGGGGATAGAGACCCAGTACTTC
d_call: TRBD2; j_call: TRBJ2-1; v_call: TRBV14; clone_size: -; cdr3_aa: CASSQAKIERDYYNEQFF; cdr3_nt: TGTGCCAGCAGCCAAGCGAAAATAGAACGGGACTACTACAATGAGCAGTTCTTC
d_call: TRBD2; j_call: TRBJ2-7; v_call: TRBV28; clone_size: once; cdr3_aa: CASSLRGLAGAYEQYF; cdr3_nt: TGTGCCAGCAGTTTAAGGGGACTAGCGGGAGCCTACGAGCAGTACTTC
d_call: -; j_call: TRBJ2-5; v_call: TRBV5-8; clone_size: -; cdr3_aa: CASLGWTVQETQYF; cdr3_nt: TGTGCCAGCTTGGGTTGGACAGTACAAGAGACCCAGTACTTC
d_call: TRBD2; j_call: TRBJ2-5; v_call: TRBV5-1; clone_size: -; cdr3_aa: CASGRGQETQYF; cdr3_nt: TGCGCCAGCGGGCGGGGGCAAGAGACCCAGTACTTC
d_call: -; j_call: TRBJ2-1; v_call: TRBV5-6; clone_size: -; cdr3_aa: CASAWSGLRPTQQFF; cdr3_nt: TGTGCCAGCGCCTGGTCCGGACTCCGGCCAACTCAGCAGTTCTTC
d_call: TRBD1; j_call: TRBJ2-2; v_call: TRBV29-1; clone_size: -; cdr3_aa: CSVETGGGHSRRGELFF; cdr3_nt: TGCAGCGTTGAAACAGGGGGAGGACACAGCCGTCGAGGGGAGCTGTTTTTT
d_call: TRBD2; j_call: TRBJ2-3; v_call: TRBV6-5; clone_size: -; cdr3_aa: CATSVAGALAQYF; cdr3_nt: TGTGCCACCTCTGTAGCGGGAGCCTTAGCTCAGTATTTT
d_call: TRBD1; j_call: TRBJ1-1; v_call: TRBV18; clone_size: -; cdr3_aa: CASSRQGYNTEAFF; cdr3_nt: TGTGCCAGCTCACGACAGGGTTACAACACTGAAGCTTTCTTT
d_call: -; j_call: TRBJ2-3; v_call: TRBV4-1; clone_size: -; cdr3_aa: CASSQDRLERDTQYF; cdr3_nt: TGCGCCAGCAGCCAAGATCGGTTAGAAAGAGATACGCAGTATTTT
d_call: -; j_call: TRBJ1-3; v_call: TRBV5-4; clone_size: -; cdr3_aa: CASSLTQGYSGNTIYF; cdr3_nt: TGTGCCAGCAGCTTGACTCAGGGGTATTCTGGAAACACCATATATTTT
d_call: TRBD2; j_call: TRBJ2-3; v_call: TRBV10-3; clone_size: -; cdr3_aa: CAISESTGGRVGADTQYF; cdr3_nt: TGTGCCATCAGTGAGTCGACCGGCGGGAGGGTCGGGGCAGATACGCAGTATTTT
d_call: -; j_call: TRBJ1-2; v_call: TRBV6-2/TRBV6-3; clone_size: -; cdr3_aa: CASSPVRENGYTF; cdr3_nt: TGTGCCAGCAGCCCGGTCAGGGAAAACGGCTACACCTTC
d_call: -; j_call: TRBJ2-2; v_call: TRBV28; clone_size: -; cdr3_aa: CASSSIRGRTGELFF; cdr3_nt: TGTGCCAGCAGCTCAATCAGGGGCCGCACCGGGGAGCTGTTTTTT
d_call: TRBD1; j_call: TRBJ2-5; v_call: TRBV5-1; clone_size: once; cdr3_aa: CASSGGQGGSETQYF; cdr3_nt: TGCGCCAGCAGCGGAGGACAGGGTGGTTCGGAGACCCAGTACTTC
d_call: TRBD1; j_call: TRBJ2-5; v_call: TRBV30; clone_size: few; cdr3_aa: CAWSGGGETQYF; cdr3_nt: TGTGCCTGGTCAGGGGGTGGGGAGACCCAGTACTTC
d_call: -; j_call: TRBJ2-3; v_call: TRBV2; clone_size: few; cdr3_aa: CASSAQEYTDTQYF; cdr3_nt: TGTGCCAGCAGTGCACAGGAGTACACAGATACGCAGTATTTT
d_call: -; j_call: TRBJ2-6; v_call: TRBV20-1; clone_size: -; cdr3_aa: CSASAQGNVLTF; cdr3_nt: TGCAGTGCTAGTGCCCAGGGCAACGTCCTGACTTTC
d_call: -; j_call: TRBJ2-1; v_call: TRBV7-9; clone_size: -; cdr3_aa: CASSLAGASEQFF; cdr3_nt: TGTGCCAGCAGCTTGGCGGGTGCCAGTGAGCAGTTCTTC
d_call: TRBD1; j_call: TRBJ2-7; v_call: TRBV5-1; clone_size: -; cdr3_aa: CASSLGGTGDSYEQYF; cdr3_nt: TGCGCCAGCAGCTTGGGAGGGACAGGGGATTCCTACGAGCAGTACTTC
d_call: -; j_call: TRBJ2-7; v_call: TRBV3-1/TRBV3-2; clone_size: -; cdr3_aa: CASSQTRREQYF; cdr3_nt: TGTGCCAGCAGCCAAACTCGCCGCGAGCAGTACTTC
d_call: -; j_call: TRBJ1-5; v_call: TRBV7-9; clone_size: once; cdr3_aa: CASSSLGDNQPQHF; cdr3_nt: TGTGCCAGCAGCTCGCTCGGGGACAATCAGCCCCAGCATTTT
d_call: -; j_call: TRBJ1-1; v_call: TRBV2; clone_size: -; cdr3_aa: CASSGRQNRF; cdr3_nt: TGTGCCAGCAGTGGCAGGCAGAATCGATTT
d_call: -; j_call: TRBJ2-5; v_call: TRBV24-1; clone_size: -; cdr3_aa: CATSDLGGRAGETQYF; cdr3_nt: TGTGCCACCAGTGATTTGGGCGGCAGGGCCGGGGAGACCCAGTACTTC
d_call: -; j_call: TRBJ1-1; v_call: TRBV11-2; clone_size: few; cdr3_aa: CASSSSTRGFF; cdr3_nt: TGTGCCAGCAGCTCTTCCACACGGGGTTTCTTT
d_call: TRBD1; j_call: TRBJ1-2; v_call: TRBV9; clone_size: -; cdr3_aa: CASSPRQGSDYGYTF; cdr3_nt: TGTGCCAGCAGCCCCCGACAGGGAAGCGACTATGGCTACACCTTC
d_call: -; j_call: TRBJ2-2; v_call: TRBV18; clone_size: -; cdr3_aa: CASSPFTANTGELFF; cdr3_nt: TGTGCCAGCTCACCATTCACAGCGAACACCGGGGAGCTGTTTTTT
d_call: -; j_call: TRBJ1-1; v_call: TRBV4-1; clone_size: -; cdr3_aa: CASSRSASGNTEAFF; cdr3_nt: TGCGCCAGCAGCCGATCGGCGTCAGGGAACACTGAAGCTTTCTTT
d_call: TRBD2; j_call: TRBJ2-1; v_call: TRBV27; clone_size: -; cdr3_aa: CASSLYAGGTYNEQFF; cdr3_nt: TGTGCCAGCAGTTTATACGCGGGGGGCACCTACAATGAGCAGTTCTTC
d_call: TRBD1; j_call: TRBJ2-7; v_call: TRBV5-1; clone_size: -; cdr3_aa: CASSLPGTGGHEQYF; cdr3_nt: TGCGCCAGCAGCTTGCCCGGGACAGGGGGCCACGAGCAGTACTTC
d_call: -; j_call: TRBJ2-5; v_call: TRBV11-1; clone_size: -; cdr3_aa: CASSLGGMQETQYF; cdr3_nt: TGTGCCAGCAGCTTAGGCGGTATGCAAGAGACCCAGTACTTC
d_call: TRBD2; j_call: TRBJ2-1; v_call: TRBV5-1; clone_size: -; cdr3_aa: CASRRTGTSDNEQFF; cdr3_nt: TGCGCCAGCAGACGCACCGGGACTAGTGACAATGAGCAGTTCTTC
d_call: -; j_call: TRBJ1-1; v_call: TRBV14; clone_size: -; cdr3_aa: CASSQVRGRGAFF; cdr3_nt: TGTGCCAGCAGCCAAGTTCGGGGGAGAGGGGCTTTCTTT
d_call: TRBD2; j_call: TRBJ2-3; v_call: TRBV7-2; clone_size: -; cdr3_aa: CASSLGGTNTDTQYF; cdr3_nt: TGTGCCAGCAGCTTAGGTGGGACTAACACAGATACGCAGTATTTT